The clone carrying this T cell receptor (beta chain) was seen only once. The sample comes from a study of OX40 agonist ivuxolimab in advanced cancers. The method was immunoSEQ multiplex PCR; TCRdb's version includes in-frame clones alone and lacks a portion of them. The table has tens of thousands of clones, 82% seen once. Germline V gene sequence: CDR1 MNHNS, CDR2 SASEGT. The CDR3 is made up of 13 amino acids. The junction had 6 bases not matched to a gene; V was cut back by 5 bases and J by 6 bases. The rearrangement links TRBV6-1 to TRBJ1-1, with 7 nucleotides matching TRBD1. The receptor comes from an adult with an advanced solid tumor such as melanoma, head and neck, liver or kidney cancer. Specimen: CD4+ or CD8+ T cells sorted from blood, collected in a trial of the OX40 agonist ivuxolimab. The chain's CDR3 is CASSQGTVSEAFF. The CDR3 DNA reads TGTGCCAGCAGTCAGGGGACAGTTTCTGAAGCTTTCTTT.